Described below is a single T cell receptor (beta chain) sequence and its context. Its antigen remains unidentified. This record comes from a study of shared clonotypes between healthy human individuals. Findings of the study overall: Some naive CD4 clonotypes, roughly 5%, turned up in common across four donors. Sample collection involved blood only; tissue repertoires are likely different. Donors were few, which limited the genetic and exposure-history diversity represented.

Unmatched junction bases numbered 4, after V lost 1 base and J lost 5 bases. The CDR3 has 14 residues. CDR1 SGHVS and CDR2 FNYEAQ come from the germline V gene. Assay used: immunoSEQ multiplex PCR; TCRdb lists only in-frame clones, some missing. The sample includes fewer than 1.6 million clones, around 98.5% of them seen just once. The specimen sequenced was naive CD4+ T cells sorted from blood. Documented subset: CD45RA+ positively selected. The receptor comes from a man aged 25-45 years in good health. The rearrangement uses TRBV7-6 and TRBJ2-7; 8 nucleotides line up with TRBD1. CDR3: CASSLGGTGHEQYF. CDR3 bases: TGTGCCAGCAGCTTAGGGGGGACAGGACACGAGCAGTACTTC.